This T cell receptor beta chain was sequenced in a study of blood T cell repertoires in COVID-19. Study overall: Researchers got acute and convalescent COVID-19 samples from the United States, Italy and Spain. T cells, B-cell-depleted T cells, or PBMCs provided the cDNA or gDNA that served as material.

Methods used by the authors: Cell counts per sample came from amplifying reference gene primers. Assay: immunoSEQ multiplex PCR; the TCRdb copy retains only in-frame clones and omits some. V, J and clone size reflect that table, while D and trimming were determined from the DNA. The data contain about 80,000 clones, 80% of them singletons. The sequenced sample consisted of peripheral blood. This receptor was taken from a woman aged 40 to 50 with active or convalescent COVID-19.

CDR3 in amino acids: CASTPSGGGWLNQPQHF. The CDR3 nucleotides are TGTGCCAGCACCCCCTCAGGGGGAGGTTGGTTGAATCAGCCCCAGCATTTT. This chain joins TRBV7-8 and TRBJ1-5; 7 bases are a match to TRBD1. The CDR3 runs 17 residues. The germline V gene encodes CDR1 SGHVS and CDR2 FQNEAQ. V trimming: 7 bases; J trimming: 4 bases; junction bases outside the gene matches: 16.